The sequence of this TCR beta chain was determined in a study of human T cells and chemical hapten exposure. At the level of the study: Sensitization employed 2% DPC on about 2 cm by about 2 cm of upper inner arm skin.

Each CDR3 protein gets one entry after TCRdb re-called the RACE reads with MiXCR. The sample lists more than 300,000 distinct CDR3 sequences; around 5.5% were seen once. The study's findings and limits: Donors were affected by alopecia, so their immune reaction might vary from that of healthy individuals. TCRs exceeding a frequency of 1 in 1000 stayed unchanged under DPC sensitization.

The sample's time point: pre-sensitization, week 0. Treatment in this sample: therapeutic diphenylcyclopropenone sensitization with weekly scalp DPC. The CDR3 contains 13 residues. V was shortened by 0 bases and J by 1 base, with 4 bases between the two germline ends. Germline assignment: CDR1 SGDLS and CDR2 YYNGEE. This clonotype was recorded at least ten times. Its antigen is unidentified. The material sequenced was whole blood, taken in connection with sensitization to the hapten diphenylcyclopropenone (DPC). This chain links TRBV9 with TRBJ1-1, with D unclear. The sequence was collected from a woman aged 45-59 years with alopecia areata. Some clones in this sample may be carry-over from other donors' samples. CDR3 DNA sequence: TGTGCCAGCAGCGTAGCCCAGAACACTGAAGCTTTCTTT. Encoded protein: CASSVAQNTEAFF. The variable domain in full, completed from reference TRBV9 and TRBJ1-1, reads DSGVTQTPKHLITATGQRVTLRCSPRSGDLSVYWYQQSLDQGLQFLIQYYNGEERAKGNILERFSAQQFPDLHSELNLSSLELGDSALYFCASSVAQNTEAFFGQGTRLTVV.